The 24 T cell receptor beta chains below come from one sample, sequenced in a study of blood T cell repertoires in COVID-19. Assay: immunoSEQ multiplex PCR; the TCRdb copy retains only in-frame clones and omits some. The table has tens of thousands of clones, roughly 88% seen once. Sequencing input: peripheral blood. The receptors stem from a human donor in a cohort sampled during active COVID-19.

The rearrangement uses TRBV10-2 and TRBJ1-5; 7 bases line up with TRBD1. V lost 2 bases, J lost 0 bases, and 13 bases stayed unmatched. CDR1 is WSHSY, CDR2 SAAADI, per germline. The CDR3 consists of 19 residues. In DNA form, the CDR3 reads TGCGCCAGCAGTGAGGCAGGAAGGGGGCATGTTGGTAGCAATCAGCCCCAGCATTTT. This sequence encodes CASSEAGRGHVGSNQPQHF.

The V and J genes are TRBV11-2 and TRBJ2-7, with D possibly being TRBD2 (5 bases). Trimming removed 5 bases at V and 4 bases at J, with 12 bases between. The CDR3 covers 13 residues. Per the germline V gene, CDR1 is SGHAT and CDR2 is FQNNGV. CDR3 bases: TGTGCCAGCAGCGGCTTTCGCGGGTACGAGCAGTACTTC. The encoded protein is CASSGFRGYEQYF.

The chain joins TRBV5-1 to TRBJ2-2, with D maybe TRBD2 (6 bases). CDR1 SGHRS and CDR2 YFSETQ come from the germline V gene. Trimming shortened V by 9 bases and J by 6 bases, and 18 bases separated the two germline ends. This CDR3 spans 14 amino acids. DNA for the CDR3: TGCGCCACCAAGGAGGGTAGCTTTTCCGGGGAGCTGTTTTTT. Translated, it gives CATKEGSFSGELFF.

The V gene is TRBV9, the J gene TRBJ2-3; 7 bases are shared with TRBD1. Germline CDR1 is SGDLS and CDR2 is YYNGEE. The CDR3 contains 16 residues. The ends lost 4 bases at V and 1 base at J; junction bases unmatched: 9. CDR3 sequence reads: CASSPSEGGGTDTQYF. For the CDR3, the DNA is TGTGCCAGCAGCCCCAGTGAAGGGGGCGGCACAGATACGCAGTATTTT.

The rearrangement uses TRBV18 and TRBJ2-2; 15 bases fit TRBD2. The CDR3 has 17 amino acids. The germline V gene has CDR1 KGHSH and CDR2 LQKENI. Trimming at V came to 6 bases and at J to 1 base, leaving 3 bases not matched to a gene. For the CDR3, the DNA is TGTGCCAGCTCGCCGGGACTAGCGGGAGGGAACACCGGGGAGCTGTTTTTT. It encodes CASSPGLAGGNTGELFF.

The rearrangement uses TRBV12-3 or TRBV12-4 and TRBJ1-5, with D perhaps matching TRBD1 (6 bases). V was trimmed by 6 bases and J by 4 bases, leaving 7 bases between them. The CDR3 runs to 12 residues. The CDR3 nucleotides read TGTGCCAGCAGGACAGGTAATCAGCCCCAGCATTTT. Encoded protein: CASRTGNQPQHF.

J is TRBJ2-5 and V is TRBV15; perhaps TRBD1 as D (5 bases). This CDR3 contains 12 residues. The germline V gene has CDR1 LNHNV and CDR2 YYDKDF (reference sequence). V gave up 10 bases and J gave up 0 bases, with 9 bases separating them. CDR3 sequence: CASSGYQETQYF. The CDR3 region has the DNA TGTGCCAGCTCAGGGTACCAAGAGACCCAGTACTTC. Variable domain in full (rest from reference TRBV15 and TRBJ2-5): DAMVIQNPRYQVTQFGKPVTLSCSQTLNHNVMYWYQQKSSQAPKLLFHYYDKDFNNEADTPDNFQSRRPNTSFCFLDIRSPGLGDTAMYLCASSGYQETQYFGPGTRLLVL.

This chain joins TRBV19 and TRBJ2-2; 8 bases align to TRBD2. The V and J ends lost 5 bases and 1 base, in that order; junction bases with no gene match: 6. CDR3 length: 16 residues. Germline lookup yields CDR1 LNHDA and CDR2 SQIVND (reference sequence). CDR3 amino acids: CASSRLSGVNTGELFF. CDR3 DNA: TGTGCCAGTAGTCGGCTTAGCGGGGTGAACACCGGGGAGCTGTTTTTT.

V gene TRBV11-1 combines with J gene TRBJ2-7; 8 bases fit TRBD1. CDR3 length: 14 amino acids. The trim removed 5 bases at V and 1 base at J, leaving 4 bases unmatched. Looked up from germline, CDR1 is SGHAT and CDR2 is FQDESV (reference sequence). The CDR3 loop reads CASSPDRASYEQYF. The CDR3 DNA reads as TGTGCCAGCAGCCCGGACAGGGCATCCTACGAGCAGTACTTC.

The rearrangement uses TRBV2 and TRBJ1-5; D unclear. CDR1 is SNHLY and CDR2 is FYNNEI in the germline V gene. This CDR3 contains 12 residues. The V end lost 8 bases, the J end lost 0 bases, and 5 bases lay between the germline ends. The CDR3 is CASAVSNQPQHF. The CDR3, as DNA: TGTGCCAGCGCAGTTAGCAATCAGCCCCAGCATTTT.

This chain links TRBV3-1 (or the pseudogene TRBV3-2) with TRBJ2-3, with D possibly TRBD2 on 6 matching bases. The CDR3 length is 15 residues. Germline V gene data show CDR1 as LGHDT and CDR2 as YNNKEL (reference sequence). The V end was cut by 6 bases, the J end by 0 bases, with 13 bases between. The CDR3 nucleotides are TGTGCCAGCAGTCCGATAGCGGTGAGCACAGATACGCAGTATTTT. Translated, it gives CASSPIAVSTDTQYF.

In its sample, this clone was seen once. V gene TRBV2 combines with J gene TRBJ1-4; unclear D gene. The germline V and J ends were trimmed by 7 bases and 8 bases, with 17 bases remaining between them. This CDR3 is 14 amino acids long. CDR1 SNHLY and CDR2 FYNNEI come from the germline V gene. The CDR3 nucleotides read TGTGCCAGCACGAACCGGGAAGTGGAGGAAAAACTGTTTTTT. This translates into CASTNREVEEKLFF.

The chain employs TRBV6-6 and TRBJ1-5, with 7 bases aligning to TRBD1. Unmatched junction bases numbered 2, after V lost 2 bases and J lost 4 bases. Germline loops: CDR1 MNHNY, CDR2 SVGAGI (reference sequence). CDR3 size: 14 residues. This CDR3 reads CASSYTGANQPQHF. The CDR3 bases are TGTGCCAGCAGTTACACAGGGGCAAATCAGCCCCAGCATTTT.

The CDR3 loop reads CASSLDRLSNQPQHF. Written as DNA, the CDR3 is TGTGCCAGCAGTTTGGACAGGCTTAGCAATCAGCCCCAGCATTTT. The chain couples TRBV2 to TRBJ1-5; 7 bases align to TRBD1. The CDR3 covers 15 residues. J lost 0 bases, V lost 5 bases, and 4 bases had no gene match. The germline gives CDR1 SNHLY, CDR2 FYNNEI.

The CDR3 reads CASGRGHNQPQHF. CDR3 in DNA: TGTGCCAGCGGCAGGGGGCACAATCAGCCCCAGCATTTT. J is TRBJ1-5 and V is TRBV28, with 8 bases aligning to TRBD1. The germline gives CDR1 MDHEN, CDR2 SYDVKM. V trimming: 8 bases; J trimming: 3 bases; junction bases outside the gene matches: 3. This CDR3 spans 13 amino acids. The variable domain in full, completed from reference TRBV28 and TRBJ1-5, reads DVKVTQSSRYLVKRTGEKVFLECVQDMDHENMFWYRQDPGLGLRLIYFSYDVKMKEKGDIPEGYSVSREKKERFSLILESASTNQTSMYLCASGRGHNQPQHFGDGTRLSIL.

The chain is built from TRBV24-1 and TRBJ1-5; a weak D match, TRBD1 (5 bases). The CDR3 has 14 amino acids. Trimming removed 3 bases from V and 7 bases from J, with 12 bases in between. CDR1 and CDR2 from the germline V gene are KGHDR and SFDVKD. The CDR3 spells CATSDGGSGQPQHF. The DNA for the CDR3 is TGTGCCACCAGTGATGGGGGGTCGGGGCAGCCCCAGCATTTT.

The chain couples TRBV15 to TRBJ2-1; tentative D call: TRBD2 (6 bases). Trimming removed 0 bases at V and 7 bases at J, with 16 bases between. CDR3 size: 16 residues. Germline V gives CDR1 LNHNV, CDR2 YYDKDF (reference sequence). This CDR3 is CATSRDGRGYLNEQFF. For the CDR3, the DNA is TGTGCCACCAGCAGAGATGGGCGGGGATACCTGAATGAGCAGTTCTTC.

Only one count was recorded for this clone. The rearrangement joins TRBV10-3 to TRBJ2-7, with 7 bases fitting TRBD1. Germline CDR1 is ENHRY and CDR2 is SYGVKD. The CDR3 extends over 13 amino acids. V dropped 10 bases and J dropped 2; count of bases not matched to a gene: 8. As DNA, the CDR3 is TGTGCCACCTTCCGACAGGGAACCTACGAGCAGTACTTC. It specifies CATFRQGTYEQYF.

This clone was recorded once. The chain carries TRBV28 and TRBJ2-3, with TRBD2 matching 11 bases. The trim removed 6 bases at V and 3 bases at J, leaving 8 bases unmatched. In germline, CDR1 is MDHEN, CDR2 SYDVKM. The CDR3 is 16 residues long. In nucleotides, the CDR3 is TGTGCCAGCAGCTTGGGACTAGCGGAACTTACAGATACGCAGTATTTT. It is translated as CASSLGLAELTDTQYF. Based on the CDR3 plus reference TRBV28 and TRBJ2-3, the full variable domain is DVKVTQSSRYLVKRTGEKVFLECVQDMDHENMFWYRQDPGLGLRLIYFSYDVKMKEKGDIPEGYSVSREKKERFSLILESASTNQTSMYLCASSLGLAELTDTQYFGPGTRLTVL.

The V call is TRBV7-5, the J call TRBJ2-3; TRBD2, the table's D call, was not compared with the DNA. TRBV7-5 is noted as a pseudogene. The CDR3 consists of 18 residues. CDR3 nucleotide sequence: TGTGTCAGAAGCCACCGGGGGGGATGGCGGGATGGGACAGATACGCAGTATTTT. It is translated as CVRSHRGGWRDGTDTQYF.

The chain combines TRBV9 with TRBJ1-6; 7 nucleotides align to TRBD1. Per the germline V gene, CDR1 is SGDLS and CDR2 is YYNGEE. The CDR3 spans 15 residues. With 0 bases clipped from V and 8 bases from J, the junction kept 5 bases outside the gene matches. The CDR3 DNA reads TGTGCCAGCAGCGTAGGGACCAGGGGGGATTCACCCCTCCACTTT. It yields the protein CASSVGTRGDSPLHF.

V is TRBV5-6 and J is TRBJ2-7; TRBD1 is a possible D gene (5 bases). CDR1 and CDR2 (germline): SGHDT, YYEEEE. Trimming shortened V by 0 bases and J by 6 bases, and 13 bases separated the two germline ends. The CDR3 totals 14 residues. The DNA of the CDR3 is TGTGCCAGCAGCTTGGGGGGCCGCTTCGGCGAGCAGTACTTC. It translates to CASSLGGRFGEQYF.

CDR3 in amino acids: CAIKGQGITGELFF. The CDR3, as DNA: TGTGCCATCAAGGGACAGGGAATTACCGGGGAGCTGTTTTTT. This chain connects TRBV10-3 to TRBJ2-2; 9 nucleotides match TRBD1. This CDR3 is 14 amino acids long. Germline CDR1 is ENHRY and CDR2 is SYGVKD. V shed 7 bases and J 5 bases; nucleotides not matched to a gene: 5.

The chain has TRBV6-6 and TRBJ2-7; 8 bases line up with TRBD2. Trimming took 5 bases from V and 2 from J; bases not matched to a gene: 5. The CDR3 is 14 residues long. Germline CDR1 MNHNY, CDR2 SVGAGI (reference sequence). This CDR3 reads CASSPPGLAYEQYF. The CDR3 nucleotides read TGTGCCAGCAGTCCTCCGGGACTAGCCTACGAGCAGTACTTC.